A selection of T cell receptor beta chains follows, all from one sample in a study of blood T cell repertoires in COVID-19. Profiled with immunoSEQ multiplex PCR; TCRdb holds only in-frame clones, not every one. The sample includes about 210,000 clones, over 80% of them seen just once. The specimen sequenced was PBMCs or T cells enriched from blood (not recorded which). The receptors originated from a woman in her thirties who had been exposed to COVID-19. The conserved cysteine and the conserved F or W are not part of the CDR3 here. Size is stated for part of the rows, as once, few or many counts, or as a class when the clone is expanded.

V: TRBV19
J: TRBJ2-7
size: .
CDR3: ASMGPGYEQY

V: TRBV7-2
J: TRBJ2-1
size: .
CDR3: ASSLVTGQGNEQF

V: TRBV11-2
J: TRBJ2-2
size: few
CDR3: ASSPAWAAGADGELF

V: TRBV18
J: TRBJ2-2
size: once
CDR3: ASSPRGTPNTGELF

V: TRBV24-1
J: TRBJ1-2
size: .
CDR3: ATSRQSYGYT

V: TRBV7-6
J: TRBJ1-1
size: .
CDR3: ASSLLHHRTINTEAF

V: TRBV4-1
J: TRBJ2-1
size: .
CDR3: ASSPRLGAPNEQF

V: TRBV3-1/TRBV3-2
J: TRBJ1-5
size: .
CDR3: ASSQTVGRHQPQH

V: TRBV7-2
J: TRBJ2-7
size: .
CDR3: ASSLQGWSEQY

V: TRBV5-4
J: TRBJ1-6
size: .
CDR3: ASSLPLGTGEGSPLH

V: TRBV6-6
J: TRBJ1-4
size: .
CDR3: ASLRGNGPNEKLF

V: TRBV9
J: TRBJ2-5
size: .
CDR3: ASSQGTSGEQETQY

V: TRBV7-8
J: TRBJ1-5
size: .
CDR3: ASSFREGWDQPQH

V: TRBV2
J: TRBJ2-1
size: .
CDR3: ASTPFDSYNEQF

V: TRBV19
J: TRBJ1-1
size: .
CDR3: ASNVNVGAGALNTKAF

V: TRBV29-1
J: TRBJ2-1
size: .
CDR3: SVEDLAGGYNEQF

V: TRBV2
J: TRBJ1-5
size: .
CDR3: ASNPDLERPQH

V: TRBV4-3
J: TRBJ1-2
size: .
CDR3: ASSQGSGGYGYT

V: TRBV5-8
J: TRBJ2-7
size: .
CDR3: ASSLVDRPVYEQY

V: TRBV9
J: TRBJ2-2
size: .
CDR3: ASSAKGAGELF

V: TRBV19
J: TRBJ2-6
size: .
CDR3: ASSIGGPTSGGNSGANVLT

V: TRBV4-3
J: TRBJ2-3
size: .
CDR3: ASSPSLTGHGDTQY

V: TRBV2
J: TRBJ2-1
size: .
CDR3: AGLLAGAYNEQF

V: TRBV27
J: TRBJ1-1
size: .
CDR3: ASSGGGEGNTEAF

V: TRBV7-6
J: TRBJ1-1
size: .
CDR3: ASSPVGGENTEAF

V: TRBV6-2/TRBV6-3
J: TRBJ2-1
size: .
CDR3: ASSVTRDEQF

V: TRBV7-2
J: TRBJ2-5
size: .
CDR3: ASTKTGTRKETQY

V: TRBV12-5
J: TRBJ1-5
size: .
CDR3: ASGLGFYGTDGQPQH

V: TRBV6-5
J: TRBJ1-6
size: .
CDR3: ASSTGANSPLH

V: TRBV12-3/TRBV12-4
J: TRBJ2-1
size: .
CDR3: ASSFTGNEQF

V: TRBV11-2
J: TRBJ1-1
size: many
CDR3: ASSPLGGTNTEAF

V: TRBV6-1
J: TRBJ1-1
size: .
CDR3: ASSEWGRTEAF